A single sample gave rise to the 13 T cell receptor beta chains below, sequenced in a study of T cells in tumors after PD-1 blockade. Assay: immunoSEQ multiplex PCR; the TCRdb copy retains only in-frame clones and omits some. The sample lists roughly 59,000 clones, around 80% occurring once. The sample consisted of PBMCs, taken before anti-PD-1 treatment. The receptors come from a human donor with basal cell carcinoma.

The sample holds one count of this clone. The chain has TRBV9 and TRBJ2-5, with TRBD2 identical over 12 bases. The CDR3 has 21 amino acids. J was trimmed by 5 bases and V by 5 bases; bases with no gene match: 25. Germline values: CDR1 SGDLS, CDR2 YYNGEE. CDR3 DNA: TGTGCCAGCAGTGATCTCGGAAGGACTAGCGGGGTCGGTAAGATCGGGGAGACCCAGTACTTC. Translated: CASSDLGRTSGVGKIGETQYF.

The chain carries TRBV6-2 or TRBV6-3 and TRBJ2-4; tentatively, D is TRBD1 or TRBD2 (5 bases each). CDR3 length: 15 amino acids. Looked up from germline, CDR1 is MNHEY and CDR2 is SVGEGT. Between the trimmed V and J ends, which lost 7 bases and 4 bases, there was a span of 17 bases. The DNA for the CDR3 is TGTGCCAGCACCCCTCGGGGCGAGCCAAAAAACATTCAGTACTTC. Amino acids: CASTPRGEPKNIQYF.

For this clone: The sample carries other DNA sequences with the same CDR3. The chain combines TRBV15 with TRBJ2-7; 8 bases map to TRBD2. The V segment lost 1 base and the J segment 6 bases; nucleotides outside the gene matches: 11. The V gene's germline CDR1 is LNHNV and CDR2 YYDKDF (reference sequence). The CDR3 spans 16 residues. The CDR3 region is CATSRGDGAGGSEQYF. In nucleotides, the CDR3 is TGTGCCACCAGCAGAGGGGACGGGGCGGGGGGTAGCGAGCAGTACTTC.

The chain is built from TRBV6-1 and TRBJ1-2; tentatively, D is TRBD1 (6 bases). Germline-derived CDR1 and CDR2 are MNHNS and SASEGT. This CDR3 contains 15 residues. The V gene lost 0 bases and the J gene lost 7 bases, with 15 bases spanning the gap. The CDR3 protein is CASSEALTGTFGYTF. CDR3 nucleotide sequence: TGTGCCAGCAGTGAAGCCCTGACAGGTACCTTTGGCTACACCTTC.

In DNA form, the CDR3 reads TGTGCCAGCAGCGAAACCAAACTAGCGGGGGAAGTTAATGAGCAGTTCTTC. Its protein product is CASSETKLAGEVNEQFF. The J gene is TRBJ2-1, the V gene TRBV9; 11 nucleotides line up with TRBD2. Trimming cost V 3 bases and J 7 bases; bases outside gene matches: 12. Germline V lookup: CDR1 SGDLS, CDR2 YYNGEE. This CDR3 has 17 residues.

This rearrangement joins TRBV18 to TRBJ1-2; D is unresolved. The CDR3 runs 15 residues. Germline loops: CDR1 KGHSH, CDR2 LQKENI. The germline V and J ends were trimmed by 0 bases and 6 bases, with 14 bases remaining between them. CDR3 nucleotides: TGTGCCAGCTCACCACCGGTTAGGCTGGGCGATGGCTACACCTTC. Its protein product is CASSPPVRLGDGYTF.

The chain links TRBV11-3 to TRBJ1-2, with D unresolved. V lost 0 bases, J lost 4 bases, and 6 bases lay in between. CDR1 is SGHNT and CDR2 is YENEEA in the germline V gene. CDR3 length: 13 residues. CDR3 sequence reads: CASSLDTLYGYTF. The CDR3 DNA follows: TGTGCCAGCAGCTTAGATACACTCTATGGCTACACCTTC.

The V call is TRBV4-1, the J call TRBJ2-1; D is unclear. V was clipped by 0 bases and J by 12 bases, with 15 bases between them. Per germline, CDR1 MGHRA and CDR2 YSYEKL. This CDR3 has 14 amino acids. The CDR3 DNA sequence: TGCGCCAGCAGCCAAGATGTAGTAGCTCGAAGGCAGTTCTTC. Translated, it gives CASSQDVVARRQFF.

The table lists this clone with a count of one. This chain's CDR3 is CASSFPAGGQETQYF. CDR3 in DNA: TGCGCCAGCAGCTTTCCAGCGGGGGGTCAAGAGACCCAGTACTTC. V gene TRBV5-1 combines with J gene TRBJ2-5; 9 nucleotides match TRBD2. V was pared by 2 bases and J by 2 bases, with 4 bases of the junction left unmatched. The CDR3 length is 15 residues. Germline CDR1 and CDR2: SGHRS and YFSETQ.

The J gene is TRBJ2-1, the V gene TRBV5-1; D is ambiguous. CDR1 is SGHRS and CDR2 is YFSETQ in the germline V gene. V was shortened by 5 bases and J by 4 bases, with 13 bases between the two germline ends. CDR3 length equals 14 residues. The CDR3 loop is CASSFAQEYNEQFF. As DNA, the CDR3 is TGCGCCAGCAGTTTCGCTCAGGAATACAATGAGCAGTTCTTC.

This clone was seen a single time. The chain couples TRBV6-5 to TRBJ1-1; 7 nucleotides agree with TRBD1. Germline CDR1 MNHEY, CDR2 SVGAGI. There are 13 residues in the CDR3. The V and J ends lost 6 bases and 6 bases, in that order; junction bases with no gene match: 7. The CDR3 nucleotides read TGTGCCAGCAGCTACAGGGGTATCGCTGAAGCTTTCTTT. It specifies CASSYRGIAEAFF.

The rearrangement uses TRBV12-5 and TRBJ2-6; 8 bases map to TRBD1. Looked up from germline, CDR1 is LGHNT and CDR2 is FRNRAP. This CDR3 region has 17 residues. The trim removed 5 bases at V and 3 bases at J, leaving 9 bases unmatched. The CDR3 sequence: CASGRQTGTGGANVLTF. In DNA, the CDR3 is TGTGCTAGTGGTCGGCAGACAGGGACAGGTGGGGCCAACGTCCTGACTTTC.

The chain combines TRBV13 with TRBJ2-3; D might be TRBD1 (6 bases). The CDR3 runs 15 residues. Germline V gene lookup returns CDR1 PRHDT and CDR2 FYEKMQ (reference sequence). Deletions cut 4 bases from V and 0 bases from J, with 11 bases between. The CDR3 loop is CASSYDRSSTDTQYF. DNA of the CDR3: TGTGCCAGCAGCTACGACAGGAGCAGCACAGATACGCAGTATTTT.